The present entry profiles one TCR beta chain with its context. These data belong to a study of blood T cell repertoires in COVID-19. Study-wide context: Italy, Spain and the United States were the sources of the convalescent and acute COVID-19 samples. Sources were T cells, B-cell-depleted T cells, or PBMCs; the material itself was cDNA or gDNA.

The repertoire was sequenced with immunoSEQ multiplex PCR; TCRdb's copy has only in-frame clones and lacks some. The table lists 250,000 to 350,000 clones, approximately 91% of them singletons. Sequenced: peripheral blood. The sequence derives from a woman aged 55-69 years with acute or convalescent COVID-19.

In nucleotides, the CDR3 is TGCGCCAGCAGCCTCGGACAGGGCCACCCCTATGGCTACACCTTC. It codes for CASSLGQGHPYGYTF. The rearrangement joins TRBV5-1 to TRBJ1-2, with 8 bases lining up with TRBD1. CDR3 length: 15 amino acids. Losses at the gene ends were 4 bases for V and 4 bases for J; bases not matched to a gene: 9. Per germline, CDR1 SGHRS and CDR2 YFSETQ. Supplemented by reference TRBV5-1 and TRBJ1-2, the full variable domain reads KAGVTQTPRYLIKTRGQQVTLSCSPISGHRSVSWYQQTPGQGLQFLFEYFSETQRNKGNFPGRFSGRQFSNSRSEMNVSTLELGDSALYLCASSLGQGHPYGYTFGSGTRLTVV.